These 8 T cell receptor beta chains were sequenced from one sample in a study of T-cell reconstitution after alpha-beta-depleted transplantation in children. As it was prepared, the TCRbeta library received unique molecular identifiers. MiXCR, run by TCRdb on the PCR reads, gives a single entry per CDR3 protein. The profile shows about 460,000 distinct CDR3 sequences, approximately 10% of them singletons. The source material was PBMCs, sampled before TCRalphabeta/CD19-depleted stem cell transplant. These receptors were obtained from a child aged 2-15 years with inherited bone marrow failure, due to receive a stem cell transplant.

This sequence joins TRBV20-1 and TRBJ2-7, with D perhaps TRBD2 (7 bases). Trimming removed 5 bases at V and 7 bases at J, with 18 bases between. This CDR3 is 13 amino acids long. Per germline, CDR1 DFQATT and CDR2 SNEGSKA (reference sequence). Here the CDR3 reads CSAPLGGGVEQYF. Written as DNA, the CDR3 is TGCAGTGCTCCCCTAGGGGGGGGTGTGGAGCAGTACTTC.

Concerning this clonotype: A much larger clone differs by one base, so this may be a read error. This chain joins TRBV12-3 or TRBV12-4 and TRBJ2-3; perhaps TRBD2 as D (5 bases). This CDR3 has 16 amino acids. The chain's CDR3 is CASSPLSAPSTYTQYF. CDR3 DNA sequence: TGTGCCAGCAGCCCGTTAAGCGCTCCTAGCACATATACGCAGTATTTT.

A few counts support this clonotype. The chain has TRBV2 and TRBJ2-5; 13 bases agree with TRBD2. Unmatched junction bases numbered 5, after V lost 6 bases and J lost 4 bases. The CDR3 extends over 15 amino acids. The V gene's germline CDR1 is SNHLY and CDR2 FYNNEI. The CDR3 sequence: CASRRGLAGRETQYF. CDR3 in DNA: TGTGCCAGCAGGAGGGGACTAGCGGGACGAGAGACCCAGTACTTC.

This clonotype was counted a few times. V is TRBV6-2 or TRBV6-3 and J is TRBJ2-1; 7 bases line up with TRBD2. CDR1 is MNHEY, CDR2 SVGEGT, per germline. The CDR3 sequence is 15 residues long. J was trimmed by 5 bases and V by 0 bases; bases with no gene match: 4. The CDR3, as DNA: TGTGCCAGCAGTTACTCGACTAGCCCTGACAATGAGCAGTTCTTC. Protein: CASSYSTSPDNEQFF.

This clonotype was seen only a few times. The rearrangement uses TRBV4-1 and TRBJ2-3, with D tentatively TRBD2 (6 bases). CDR3 size: 16 residues. Germline lookup yields CDR1 MGHRA and CDR2 YSYEKL. The germline V and J ends were trimmed by 4 bases and 0 bases, with 14 bases remaining between them. This CDR3 reads CASSLARDSSTDTQYF. In DNA form, the CDR3 reads TGCGCCAGCAGCCTGGCCCGGGACTCTAGCACAGATACGCAGTATTTT.

This clonotype was observed many times. V usage is TRBV29-1 and J usage is TRBJ1-2, with D tentatively TRBD1 (5 bases). CDR1 is SQVTM, CDR2 ANQGSEA, per germline. This CDR3 contains 14 residues. Trimming removed 2 bases from V and 5 bases from J, with 15 bases in between. CDR3 loop: CSVELLGTDYGYTF. For the CDR3, the DNA is TGCAGCGTTGAACTCCTCGGGACGGATTATGGCTACACCTTC.

The sample holds many counts of this clonotype. V gene TRBV20-1 combines with J gene TRBJ1-1; 8 bases are a match to TRBD1. J was trimmed by 1 base and V by 3 bases; bases with no gene match: 4. Germline-derived CDR1 and CDR2 are DFQATT and SNEGSKA (reference sequence). CDR3 length: 14 residues. The CDR3 DNA follows: TGCAGTGCTAGGGATGACAGGGGGAACACTGAAGCTTTCTTT. Its protein is CSARDDRGNTEAFF.

This clonotype was seen only a few times. The chain has TRBV5-5 and TRBJ1-6, with unresolved D. CDR3 size: 15 residues. The germline V gene has CDR1 SGHKS and CDR2 YYEKEE (reference sequence). Between the trimmed V and J ends, which lost 4 bases and 6 bases, there was a span of 14 bases. In DNA form, the CDR3 reads TGTGCCAGCAGCGTGCAGGTCCCTGGTAATTCACCCCTCCACTTT. This codes for CASSVQVPGNSPLHF.